This T cell receptor (beta chain) originates from a study of cytomegalovirus exposure and HLA in healthy donors. Study-level results: With further analysis later on, most CMV-associated TCR beta chains appeared HLA-restricted. HLA alleles showed associations with fewer than 20,000 TCR beta sequences in a later analysis, at a 0.05 false discovery rate.

Comments on this clone: The antigen remains undetermined.

The CDR3 loop spans 16 amino acids. Germline V lookup: CDR1 MNHEY, CDR2 SVGAGI. The V end was cut by 0 bases, the J end by 0 bases, with 8 bases between. This PCR relied on a set of 60 Vbeta primers and 13 Jbeta primers. Sequenced by immunoSEQ multiplex PCR; TCRdb stores in-frame clones only, minus some. Found here are some 130,000 clones, just under 80% of them singletons; the top ten hold less than 5%. The origin of this receptor is a man younger than 40 in good health. The chain couples TRBV6-5 to TRBJ2-2, with TRBD2 as a possible D gene (6 bases). The sample taken for sequencing was PBMCs. Here the CDR3 reads CASSYSVAANTGELFF. CDR3 DNA sequence: TGTGCCAGCAGTTACTCGGTAGCGGCGAACACCGGGGAGCTGTTTTTT.